These 13 T cell receptor beta chains came from one sample sequenced in a study of CD8 T cells in ankylosing spondylitis. TCRdb reprocessed the 5' RACE reads with MiXCR, giving one entry per CDR3 protein. The sample records about 39,000 distinct CDR3 sequences, around 10% being singletons. Sequencing input: blood, either unsorted or a sorted T cell fraction (not recorded which). All receptors come from a male donor with ankylosing spondylitis or in good health (not recorded which).

This clonotype has at least ten counts. The chain recombines TRBV19 with TRBJ2-1, with D perhaps assigned TRBD1 or TRBD2 (5 bases each). Germline-derived CDR1 and CDR2 are LNHDA and SQIVND (reference sequence). Trimming pared 3 bases from V and 8 bases from J, leaving 14 bases between. The CDR3 consists of 14 residues. DNA of the CDR3: TGTGCCAGTAGTATTCAGGGCGGGTCAGATGAGCAGTTCTTC. Its protein is CASSIQGGSDEQFF.

This clonotype was detected many times. The CDR3 spells CASSRLDRADTQYF. The DNA of the CDR3 is TGTGCCAGCAGCCGCCTTGATCGGGCAGATACGCAGTATTTT. The chain has TRBV28 and TRBJ2-3; no clear D gene. Per germline, CDR1 MDHEN and CDR2 SYDVKM. CDR3 size: 14 residues. The V end lost 6 bases, the J end lost 4 bases, and 14 bases lay between the germline ends.

This clonotype was detected ten times or more. This rearrangement joins TRBV4-1 to TRBJ1-2, with D possibly matching TRBD1 (5 bases). The germline V gene has CDR1 MGHRA and CDR2 YSYEKL. This CDR3 has 15 residues. Deletions cut 0 bases from V and 7 bases from J, with 15 bases between. CDR3 loop: CASSQDPPGKGGYTF. DNA for the CDR3: TGCGCCAGCAGCCAAGACCCCCCAGGGAAGGGTGGCTACACCTTC.

There are many counts of this clonotype. The rearrangement joins TRBV25-1 to TRBJ2-3; D not resolved. Trimming pared 7 bases from V and 4 bases from J, leaving 15 bases between. Germline V lookup: CDR1 MGHDK, CDR2 SYGVNS. The length of the CDR3 is 14 residues. CDR3 loop: CASISRMAPDTQYF. The CDR3 region has the DNA TGTGCCAGCATTTCCAGGATGGCCCCAGATACGCAGTATTTT.

The rearrangement links TRBV20-1 to TRBJ2-1; D gene uncertain. V was clipped by 1 base and J by 3 bases, with 10 bases between them. The CDR3 is 14 amino acids. In germline, CDR1 is DFQATT, CDR2 SNEGSKA (reference sequence). CDR3 protein: CSARGRHLYNEQFF. The CDR3 DNA reads as TGCAGTGCTAGAGGCAGGCATCTCTACAATGAGCAGTTCTTC.

There are many counts of this clonotype. J is TRBJ2-7 and V is TRBV27, with D possibly TRBD1 on 6 matching bases. CDR3 size: 16 residues. V lost 5 bases, J lost 1 base, and 18 bases lay in between. CDR1 is MNHEY, CDR2 SMNVEV, per germline (reference sequence). The DNA of the CDR3 is TGTGCCAGCAGTCCCCAGAGAGACAGGAATTCCTACGAGCAGTACTTC. It specifies CASSPQRDRNSYEQYF.

In this sample, this clonotype turned up many times. This chain links TRBV20-1 with TRBJ1-1, with no clear D. V lost 0 bases and J 3 bases, leaving 5 bases between the germline ends. Germline-derived CDR1 and CDR2 are DFQATT and SNEGSKA (reference sequence). This CDR3 has 12 residues. In DNA, the CDR3 is TGCAGTGCTAGAGATGACCACACTGAAGCTTTCTTT. Its translation is CSARDDHTEAFF.

This clonotype has a count of ten or more. The rearrangement links TRBV18 to TRBJ2-7; TRBD2 is a possible D gene (6 bases). The CDR3 has 13 amino acids. CDR1 is KGHSH and CDR2 is LQKENI in the germline V gene. The germline V and J ends were trimmed by 0 bases and 10 bases, with 13 bases remaining between them. CDR3 residues: CASSPPPGGVQYF. The CDR3 DNA is TGTGCCAGCTCACCACCCCCCGGCGGGGTACAGTACTTC.

Only a few counts were recorded for this clonotype. V and J are TRBV19 and TRBJ1-5; D is undetermined. The CDR3 spans 15 residues. Trimming stripped 0 bases from V and 10 bases from J, with 16 bases between. Germline V gene sequence: CDR1 LNHDA, CDR2 SQIVND (reference sequence). The CDR3 DNA reads TGTGCCAGTAGTATAGATCGTTGGGATTTCAGCCCCCAGCATTTT. Translating it yields CASSIDRWDFSPQHF.

This clonotype was seen repeatedly, ten times or more. The chain joins TRBV12-3 or TRBV12-4 to TRBJ2-7, with D hard to call. V was trimmed by 1 base and J by 0 bases, leaving 13 bases between them. The CDR3 length is 16 residues. This chain's CDR3 is CASSLEGQVSSYEQYF. The DNA of the CDR3 is TGTGCCAGCAGTTTAGAAGGGCAGGTGAGCTCCTACGAGCAGTACTTC.

This clonotype was found many times. This chain connects TRBV18 to TRBJ2-5, with TRBD2 matching 7 bases. Germline V gene sequence: CDR1 KGHSH, CDR2 LQKENI. The CDR3 has 15 residues. Trimming cost V 3 bases and J 2 bases; bases outside gene matches: 6. CDR3 loop: CASSPQRGLQETQYF. CDR3 nucleotides: TGTGCCAGCTCACCGCAGAGGGGACTACAAGAGACCCAGTACTTC. The variable domain in full, with the rest retrieved from reference TRBV18 and TRBJ2-5, is NAGVMQNPRHLVRRRGQEARLRCSPMKGHSHVYWYRQLPEEGLKFMVYLQKENIIDESGMPKERFSAEFPKEGPSILRIQQVVRGDSAAYFCASSPQRGLQETQYFGPGTRLLVL.

This clonotype was counted many times. The chain recombines TRBV5-1 with TRBJ2-7, with TRBD2 as a possible D gene (6 bases). The CDR3 spans 14 residues. CDR1 is SGHRS, CDR2 YFSETQ, per germline. Trimming removed 0 bases at V and 7 bases at J, with 14 bases between. DNA for the CDR3: TGCGCCAGCAGCTTGGAGTGGGGAGGTCGGGAGCAGTACTTC. This gives the protein CASSLEWGGREQYF.

At least ten counts were recorded for this clonotype. The chain combines TRBV7-3 with TRBJ2-2, with TRBD2 as a possible D gene (5 bases). This CDR3 has 14 amino acids. V was shortened by 4 bases and J by 6 bases, with 12 bases between the two germline ends. Per the germline V gene, CDR1 is SGHTA and CDR2 is FQGTGA. The CDR3 loop reads CASSSPTGAGELFF. The CDR3, as DNA: TGTGCCAGCAGCTCCCCAACCGGGGCCGGGGAGCTGTTTTTT.